This T cell receptor (beta chain) was captured by sequencing in a study of identical twins. This clonotype was counted between two and nine times. Template switching supplied a universal primer site; unique molecular identifiers were carried on the cDNA. TCRdb reprocessed the 5' RACE reads with MiXCR, giving one entry per CDR3 protein. The repertoire holds 500,000 to 600,000 distinct CDR3 sequences, with less than 25% as singletons. These sequences were also reported in another study, on T cells expressing NK-cell markers.

The sequence derives from a woman between 18 and 29 years old in good health. Sequencing was performed on CD4+ T cells sorted from blood.

The CDR3 is CASSLASTSFTDTQYF. The CDR3 DNA sequence: TGTGCCAGCAGCTTAGCGTCTACTAGCTTCACAGATACGCAGTATTTT. V usage is TRBV7-2 and J usage is TRBJ2-3; tentative D call: TRBD2 (6 bases). Trimming shortened V by 0 bases and J by 2 bases, and 12 bases separated the two germline ends. The CDR3 loop spans 16 amino acids. Germline V gene data show CDR1 as SGHTA and CDR2 as FQGNSA.